The sequence of this T cell receptor (beta chain) was determined in a study of T-cell reconstitution after alpha-beta-depleted transplantation in children. This CDR3 comprises 15 residues. Trimming took off 8 bases at V and 5 bases at J, with 19 bases between the two ends. Germline V gene lookup returns CDR1 MNHEY and CDR2 SMNVEV (reference sequence). TCRbeta library construction was performed incorporating unique molecular identifiers. Each CDR3 protein is one row after TCRdb ran MiXCR on the PCR reads. The table has some 440,000 distinct CDR3 sequences, roughly 16% seen once. Concerning this clonotype itself: Its target is unknown.

Findings and caveats of the study: In patients about two months after transplant, alpha-beta T cells reportedly arose from several hundred expanded graft clones. Surviving thymic progenitors and recipient T cells were the source of high TCRbeta diversity at day 60 in some patients. T-cell numbers and diversity one year post-transplant derived largely from freshly generated T cells.

V gene TRBV27 combines with J gene TRBJ2-1; D is perhaps TRBD2 (6 bases). This receptor was obtained from a boy in the first two years of life who had a stem cell transplant for Wiskott-Aldrich syndrome, so the T cells may come from the graft donor. The material sequenced was PBMCs, mostly from graft donor cells, taken 360 days after TCRalphabeta/CD19-depleted stem cell transplant. CDR3 loop: CASLSSGQVNNEQFF. CDR3 DNA: TGTGCCAGCTTATCAAGCGGGCAGGTAAACAATGAGCAGTTCTTC.